Following are 7 T cell receptor beta chains from one sample sequenced in a study of blood T cell repertoires in COVID-19. Sequenced by immunoSEQ multiplex PCR; TCRdb stores in-frame clones only, minus some. The sample yields about 140,000 clones, 76% seen once. Source material: peripheral blood. These receptors originate from a woman of 80 years or more with active or convalescent COVID-19.

This rearrangement joins TRBV29-1 to TRBJ1-4; tentative D call: TRBD1 (5 bases). The length of the CDR3 is 14 residues. Trimming took 4 bases from V and 6 from J, leaving 15 bases between them. Germline lookup yields CDR1 SQVTM and CDR2 ANQGSEA. The CDR3: CSVVLETVDEKLFF. CDR3 DNA: TGCAGCGTTGTGCTGGAGACAGTGGATGAAAAACTGTTTTTT.

The chain links TRBV7-2 to TRBJ1-2; D is possibly TRBD1 (5 bases). The CDR3 totals 18 residues. Germline lookup yields CDR1 SGHTA and CDR2 FQGNSA. With 3 bases removed from V and 4 bases from J, the gap between germline ends came to 24 bases. CDR3 protein: CASSFNSRGMRGGYGYTF. CDR3 nucleotide sequence: TGTGCCAGCAGCTTCAATAGTAGGGGAATGAGAGGCGGCTATGGCTACACCTTC.

A single count supports this clone. The genes are TRBV3-1 (or the pseudogene TRBV3-2) and TRBJ1-2, with 7 bases fitting TRBD1. Germline trimming cut 3 bases from V and 10 bases from J; bases unmatched to any gene: 11. CDR1 is LGHDT, CDR2 YNNKEL, per germline (reference sequence). The CDR3 totals 14 residues. The CDR3 here is CASSHEDRKGYYTF. The CDR3 DNA sequence: TGTGCCAGCAGCCATGAGGACAGGAAGGGCTACTACACCTTC.

This clone was counted a single time. The chain joins TRBV13 to TRBJ2-5, with 11 positions matching TRBD2. Germline trimming cut 5 bases from V and 1 base from J; bases unmatched to any gene: 6. The CDR3 totals 16 residues. CDR1 and CDR2 (germline): PRHDT, FYEKMQ (reference sequence). The CDR3 DNA follows: TGTGCCAGCAGCCCGGGACTAGCGGAAACCCAAGAGACCCAGTACTTC. Protein: CASSPGLAETQETQYF.

The chain links TRBV18 to TRBJ1-3; 8 bases line up with TRBD1. The CDR3 totals 20 residues. Germline V CDR1 and CDR2: KGHSH, LQKENI. V lost 3 bases to trimming and J lost 3 bases; unmatched junction nucleotides: 19. CDR3 DNA sequence: TGTGCCAGCTCACCTCTACCGGGACAGGACCACATAGGGGGTGGAAACACCATATATTTT. Amino acid sequence: CASSPLPGQDHIGGGNTIYF.

The V gene is TRBV6-2 or TRBV6-3, the J gene TRBJ1-3; D not resolved. Germline values: CDR1 MNHEY, CDR2 SVGEGT. Trimming cost V 3 bases and J 0 bases, with 12 bases left between them. The CDR3 spans 16 residues. The CDR3 protein is CASSYNLVSSGNTIYF. The CDR3 DNA sequence: TGTGCCAGCAGTTATAATCTGGTCAGCTCTGGAAACACCATATATTTT.

CDR3 region: CASSDTLAGGGITDTQYF. CDR3 DNA sequence: TGTGCCAGCAGTGATACCCTAGCGGGGGGGGGTATCACAGATACGCAGTATTTT. The chain recombines TRBV6-1 with TRBJ2-3; TRBD2 aligns across 12 bases. With 3 bases clipped from V and 2 bases from J, the junction kept 9 bases outside the gene matches. The CDR3 has 18 residues. Germline V lookup: CDR1 MNHNS, CDR2 SASEGT.